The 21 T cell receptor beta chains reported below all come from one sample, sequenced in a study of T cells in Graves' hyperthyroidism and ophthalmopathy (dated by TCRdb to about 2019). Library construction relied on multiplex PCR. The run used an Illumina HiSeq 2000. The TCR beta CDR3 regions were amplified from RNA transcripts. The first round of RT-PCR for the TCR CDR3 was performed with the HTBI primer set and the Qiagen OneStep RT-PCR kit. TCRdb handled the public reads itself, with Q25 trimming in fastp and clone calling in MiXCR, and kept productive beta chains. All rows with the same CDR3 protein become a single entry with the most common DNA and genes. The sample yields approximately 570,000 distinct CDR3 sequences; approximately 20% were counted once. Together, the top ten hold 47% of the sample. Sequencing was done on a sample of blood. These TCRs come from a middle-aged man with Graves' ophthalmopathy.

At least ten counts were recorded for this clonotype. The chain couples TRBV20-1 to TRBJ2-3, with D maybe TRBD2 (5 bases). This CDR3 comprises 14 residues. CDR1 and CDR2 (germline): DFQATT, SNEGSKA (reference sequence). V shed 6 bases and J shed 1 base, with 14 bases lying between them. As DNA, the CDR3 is TGCAGTGCCATTGGGAGTACGGGCACAGATACGCAGTATTTT. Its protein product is CSAIGSTGTDTQYF.

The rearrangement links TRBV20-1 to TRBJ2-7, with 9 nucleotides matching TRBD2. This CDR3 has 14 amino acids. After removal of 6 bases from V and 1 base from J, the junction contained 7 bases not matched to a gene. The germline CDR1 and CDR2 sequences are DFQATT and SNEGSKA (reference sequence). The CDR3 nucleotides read TGCAGTGCCCGACTAGCGGCCGTTTCCTACGAGCAGTACTTC. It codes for CSARLAAVSYEQYF.

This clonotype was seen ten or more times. CDR3 coding DNA: TGTGCCAGCAGCTTCGGGGGAGATGGCTACGAGCAGTACTTC. Translating it yields CASSFGGDGYEQYF. J is TRBJ2-7 and V is TRBV11-2; the D gene is possibly TRBD2 (6 bases). Germline CDR1 SGHAT, CDR2 FQNNGV. V was cut by 3 bases and J by 3 bases, with 12 bases left in between. This CDR3 spans 14 amino acids.

The CDR3 DNA is TGTGCCAGCAGCGGCGAGGGGGATGGCTACACCTTC. Translated, it gives CASSGEGDGYTF. The chain uses TRBV9 and TRBJ1-2; tentatively, D is TRBD1 (6 bases). This CDR3 spans 12 amino acids. The V and J ends lost 3 bases and 6 bases respectively, with 9 bases between them. In germline, CDR1 is SGDLS, CDR2 YYNGEE.

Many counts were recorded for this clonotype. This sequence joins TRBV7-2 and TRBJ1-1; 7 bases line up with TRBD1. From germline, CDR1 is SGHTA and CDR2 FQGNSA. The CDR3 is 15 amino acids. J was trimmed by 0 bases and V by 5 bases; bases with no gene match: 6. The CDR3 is CASSPRQGVNTEAFF. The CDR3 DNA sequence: TGTGCCAGCAGCCCGCGACAGGGCGTGAACACTGAAGCTTTCTTT.

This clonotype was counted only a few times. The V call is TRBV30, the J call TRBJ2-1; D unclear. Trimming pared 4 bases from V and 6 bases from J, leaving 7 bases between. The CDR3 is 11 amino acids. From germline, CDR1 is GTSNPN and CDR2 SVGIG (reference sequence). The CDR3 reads CAWTTPNEQFF. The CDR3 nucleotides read TGTGCCTGGACGACTCCCAATGAGCAGTTCTTC.

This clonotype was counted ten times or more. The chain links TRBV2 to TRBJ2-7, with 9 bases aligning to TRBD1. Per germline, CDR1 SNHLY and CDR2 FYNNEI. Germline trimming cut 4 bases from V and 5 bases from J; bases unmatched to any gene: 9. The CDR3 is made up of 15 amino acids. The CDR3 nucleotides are TGTGCCAGCAGTGCCTCCGGGACAGGGTTTGACGAGCAGTACTTC. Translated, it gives CASSASGTGFDEQYF.

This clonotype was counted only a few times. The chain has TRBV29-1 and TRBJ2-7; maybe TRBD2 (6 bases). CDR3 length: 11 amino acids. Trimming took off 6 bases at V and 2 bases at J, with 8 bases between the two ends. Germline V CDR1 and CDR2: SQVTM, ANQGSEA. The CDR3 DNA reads TGCAGCGTCCGGGGGACCTACGAGCAGTACTTC. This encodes CSVRGTYEQYF.

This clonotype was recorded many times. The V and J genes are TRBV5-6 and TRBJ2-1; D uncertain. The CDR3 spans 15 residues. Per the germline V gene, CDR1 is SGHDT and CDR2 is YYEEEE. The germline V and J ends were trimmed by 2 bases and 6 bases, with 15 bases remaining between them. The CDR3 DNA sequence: TGTGCCAGCAGCTTTATCGAGCGCGAGACCAATGAGCAGTTCTTC. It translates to CASSFIERETNEQFF.

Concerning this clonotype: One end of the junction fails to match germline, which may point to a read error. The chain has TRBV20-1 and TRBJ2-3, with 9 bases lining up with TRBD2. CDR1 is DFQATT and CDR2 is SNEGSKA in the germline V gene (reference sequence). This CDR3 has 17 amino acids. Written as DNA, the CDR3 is TGCAGTGCTAGGGCCTACTCTAGCGGGACTAGCACAGTTACGCAGTATTTT. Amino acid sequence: CSARAYSSGTSTVTQYF.

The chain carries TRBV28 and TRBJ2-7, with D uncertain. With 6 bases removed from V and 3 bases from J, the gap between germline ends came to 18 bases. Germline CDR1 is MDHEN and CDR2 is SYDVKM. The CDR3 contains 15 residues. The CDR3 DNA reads TGTGCCAGCAGACCCGGGCCCGAGGCTATCTACGAGCAGTACTTC. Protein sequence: CASRPGPEAIYEQYF.

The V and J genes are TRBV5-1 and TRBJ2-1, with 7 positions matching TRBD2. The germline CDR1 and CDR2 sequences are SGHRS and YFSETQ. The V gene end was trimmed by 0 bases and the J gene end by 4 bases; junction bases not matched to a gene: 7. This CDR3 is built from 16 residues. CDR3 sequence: CASSLGSRGGYNEQFF. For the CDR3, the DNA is TGCGCCAGCAGCTTGGGTTCTCGCGGGGGTTACAATGAGCAGTTCTTC.

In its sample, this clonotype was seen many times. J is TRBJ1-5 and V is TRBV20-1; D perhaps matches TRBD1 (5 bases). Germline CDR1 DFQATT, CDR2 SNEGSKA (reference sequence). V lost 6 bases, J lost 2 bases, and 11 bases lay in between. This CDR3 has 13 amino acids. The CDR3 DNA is TGCAGTGCGGATCAGGGACGCAATCAGCCCCAGCATTTT. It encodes CSADQGRNQPQHF.

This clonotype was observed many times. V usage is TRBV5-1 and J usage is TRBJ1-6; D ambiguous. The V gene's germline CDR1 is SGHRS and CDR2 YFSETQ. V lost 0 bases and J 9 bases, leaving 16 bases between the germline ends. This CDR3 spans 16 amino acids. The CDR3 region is CASSLAGVEGGSPLHF. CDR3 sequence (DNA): TGCGCCAGCAGCTTGGCCGGGGTGGAGGGCGGTTCACCCCTCCACTTT.

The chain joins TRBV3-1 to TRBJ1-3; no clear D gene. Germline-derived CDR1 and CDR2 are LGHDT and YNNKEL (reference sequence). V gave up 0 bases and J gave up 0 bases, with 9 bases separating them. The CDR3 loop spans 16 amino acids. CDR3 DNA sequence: TGTGCCAGCAGCCAAGATTTGGGAGGCTCTGGAAACACCATATATTTT. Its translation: CASSQDLGGSGNTIYF.

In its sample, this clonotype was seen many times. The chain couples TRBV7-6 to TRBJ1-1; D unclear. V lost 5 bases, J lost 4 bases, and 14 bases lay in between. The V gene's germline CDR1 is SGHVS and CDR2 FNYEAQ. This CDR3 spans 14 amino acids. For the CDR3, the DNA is TGTGCCAGCAGCGTACGTTATGGCAGCACTGAAGCTTTCTTT. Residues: CASSVRYGSTEAFF.

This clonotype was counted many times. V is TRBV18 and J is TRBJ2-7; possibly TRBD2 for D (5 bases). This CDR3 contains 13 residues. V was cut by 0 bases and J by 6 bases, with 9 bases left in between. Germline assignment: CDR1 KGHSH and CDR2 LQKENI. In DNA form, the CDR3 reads TGTGCCAGCTCACCACCGAGGGTCCCCGAGCAGTACTTC. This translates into CASSPPRVPEQYF.

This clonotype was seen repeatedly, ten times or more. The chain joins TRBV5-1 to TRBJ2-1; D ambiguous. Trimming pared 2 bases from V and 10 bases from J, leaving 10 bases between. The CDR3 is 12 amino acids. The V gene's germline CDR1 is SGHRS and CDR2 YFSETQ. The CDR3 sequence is CASSLKSQEQFF. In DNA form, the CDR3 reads TGCGCCAGCAGCTTAAAATCACAAGAGCAGTTCTTC.

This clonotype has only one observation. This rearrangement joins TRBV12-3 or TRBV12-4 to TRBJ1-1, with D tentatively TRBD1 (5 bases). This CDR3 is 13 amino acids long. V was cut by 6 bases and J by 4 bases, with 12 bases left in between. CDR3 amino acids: CASSRGYGTEAFF. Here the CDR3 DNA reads TGTGCCAGCAGCCGGGGGTACGGCACTGAAGCTTTCTTT.

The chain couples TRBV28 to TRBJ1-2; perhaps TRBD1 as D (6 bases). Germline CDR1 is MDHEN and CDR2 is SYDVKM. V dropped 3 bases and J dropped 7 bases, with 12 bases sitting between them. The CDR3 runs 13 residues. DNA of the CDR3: TGTGCCAGCAGTTTTGGGGGGCGAGGTGGCTACACCTTC. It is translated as CASSFGGRGGYTF.

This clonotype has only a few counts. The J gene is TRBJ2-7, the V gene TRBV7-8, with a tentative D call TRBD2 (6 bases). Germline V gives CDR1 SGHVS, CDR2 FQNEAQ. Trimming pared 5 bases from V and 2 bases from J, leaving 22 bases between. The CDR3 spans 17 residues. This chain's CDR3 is CASSTDYGVALAYEQYF. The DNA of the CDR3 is TGTGCCAGCAGCACGGACTATGGGGTAGCACTCGCCTACGAGCAGTACTTC.